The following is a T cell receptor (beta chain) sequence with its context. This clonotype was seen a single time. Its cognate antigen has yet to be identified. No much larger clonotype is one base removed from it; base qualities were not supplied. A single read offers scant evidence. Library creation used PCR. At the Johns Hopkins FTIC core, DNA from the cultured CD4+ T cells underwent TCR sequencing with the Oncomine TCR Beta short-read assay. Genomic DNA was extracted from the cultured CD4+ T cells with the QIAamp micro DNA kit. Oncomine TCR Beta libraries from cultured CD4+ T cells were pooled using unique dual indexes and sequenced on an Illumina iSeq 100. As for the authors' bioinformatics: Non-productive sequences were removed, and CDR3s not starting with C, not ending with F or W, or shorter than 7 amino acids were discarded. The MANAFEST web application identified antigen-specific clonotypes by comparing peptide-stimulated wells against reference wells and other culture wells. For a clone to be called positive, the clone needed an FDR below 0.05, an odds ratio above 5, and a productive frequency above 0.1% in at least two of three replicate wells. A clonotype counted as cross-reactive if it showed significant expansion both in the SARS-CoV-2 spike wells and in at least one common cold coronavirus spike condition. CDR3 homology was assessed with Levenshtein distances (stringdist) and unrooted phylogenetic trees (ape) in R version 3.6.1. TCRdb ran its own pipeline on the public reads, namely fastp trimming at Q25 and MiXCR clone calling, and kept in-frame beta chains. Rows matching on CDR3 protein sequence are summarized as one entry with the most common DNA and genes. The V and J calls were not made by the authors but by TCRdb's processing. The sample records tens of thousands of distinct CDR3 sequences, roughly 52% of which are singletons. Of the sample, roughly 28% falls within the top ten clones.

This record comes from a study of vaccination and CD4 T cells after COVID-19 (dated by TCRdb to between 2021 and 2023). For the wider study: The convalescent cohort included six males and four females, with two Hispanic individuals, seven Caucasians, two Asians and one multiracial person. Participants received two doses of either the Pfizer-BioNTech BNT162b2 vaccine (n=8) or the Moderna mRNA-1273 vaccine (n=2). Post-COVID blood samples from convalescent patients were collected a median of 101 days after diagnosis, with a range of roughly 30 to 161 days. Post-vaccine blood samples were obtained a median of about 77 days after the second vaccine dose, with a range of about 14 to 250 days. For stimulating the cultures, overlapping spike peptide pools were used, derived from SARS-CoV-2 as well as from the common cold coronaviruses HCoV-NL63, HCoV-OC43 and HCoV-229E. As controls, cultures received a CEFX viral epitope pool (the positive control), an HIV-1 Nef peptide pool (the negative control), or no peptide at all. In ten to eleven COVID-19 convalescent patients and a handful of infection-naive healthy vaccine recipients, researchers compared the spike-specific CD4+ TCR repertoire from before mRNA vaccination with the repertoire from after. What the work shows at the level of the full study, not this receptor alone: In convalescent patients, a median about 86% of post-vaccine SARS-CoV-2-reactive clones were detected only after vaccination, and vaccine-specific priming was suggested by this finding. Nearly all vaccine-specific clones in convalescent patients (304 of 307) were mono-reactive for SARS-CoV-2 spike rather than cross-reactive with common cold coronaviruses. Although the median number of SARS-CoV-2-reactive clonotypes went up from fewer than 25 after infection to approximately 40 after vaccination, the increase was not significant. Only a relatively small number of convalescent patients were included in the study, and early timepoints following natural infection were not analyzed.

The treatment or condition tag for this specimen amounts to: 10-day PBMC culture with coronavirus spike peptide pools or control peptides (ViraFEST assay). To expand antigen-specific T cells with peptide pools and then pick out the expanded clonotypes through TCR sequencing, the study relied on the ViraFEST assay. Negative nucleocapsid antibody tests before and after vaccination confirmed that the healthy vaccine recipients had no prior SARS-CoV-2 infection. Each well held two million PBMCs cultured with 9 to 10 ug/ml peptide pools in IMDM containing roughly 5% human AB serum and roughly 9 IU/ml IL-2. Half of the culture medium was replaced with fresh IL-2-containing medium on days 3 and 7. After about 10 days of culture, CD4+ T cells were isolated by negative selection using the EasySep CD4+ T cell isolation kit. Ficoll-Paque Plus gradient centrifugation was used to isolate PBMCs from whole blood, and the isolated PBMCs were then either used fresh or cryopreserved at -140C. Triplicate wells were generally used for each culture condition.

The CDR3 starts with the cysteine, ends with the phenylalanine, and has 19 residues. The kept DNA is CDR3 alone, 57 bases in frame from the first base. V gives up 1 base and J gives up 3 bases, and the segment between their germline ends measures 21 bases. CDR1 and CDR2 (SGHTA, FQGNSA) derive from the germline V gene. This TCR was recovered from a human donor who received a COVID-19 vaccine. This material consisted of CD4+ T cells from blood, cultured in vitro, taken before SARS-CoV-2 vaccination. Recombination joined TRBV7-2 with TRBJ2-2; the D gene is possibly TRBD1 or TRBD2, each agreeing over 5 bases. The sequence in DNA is TGTGCCAGCAGCTTAGTTCCCCGGACATTACGAGGGGACACCGGGGAGCTGTTTTTT. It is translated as CASSLVPRTLRGDTGELFF.